A single sample gave rise to the 13 T cell receptor beta chains below, sequenced in a study of T cells in Graves' hyperthyroidism and ophthalmopathy. RNA transcripts served as the template for amplifying TCR beta CDR3 regions. Using the HTBI primer set, a first-round RT-PCR was run on the TCR CDR3. TCRdb itself ran the multiplex PCR reads through MiXCR, one entry per CDR3 protein. The sample consists of hundreds of thousands of distinct CDR3 sequences, approximately 40% of them appearing once. The sample comprised blood. All receptors come from a young man with Graves' hyperthyroidism.

The chain links TRBV2 to TRBJ1-4; the D is unclear. The CDR3 totals 14 residues. V gave up 2 bases and J gave up 7 bases, with 11 bases separating them. Looked up from germline, CDR1 is SNHLY and CDR2 is FYNNEI. The CDR3 spells CASSESVGSEKLFF. The CDR3 DNA reads as TGTGCCAGCAGTGAATCGGTCGGCAGTGAAAAACTGTTTTTT.

This clonotype was recorded once. Since a much larger clone is just one base distant, this may be a read error. This CDR3 fails to terminate in the conserved phenylalanine or tryptophan, so it likely reflects a read error. The chain carries TRBV19 and TRBJ1-1, with TRBD1 as a possible D gene (6 bases). There are 15 residues in the CDR3. The V gene's germline CDR1 is LNHDA and CDR2 SQIVND (reference sequence). V was pared by 11 bases and J by 1 base, with 20 bases between. CDR3 sequence reads: CAAQGSAGANTEAFL. The CDR3 nucleotides are TGTGCCGCTCAAGGATCGGCAGGGGCGAACACTGAAGCTTTCCTT.

V usage is TRBV12-3 or TRBV12-4 and J usage is TRBJ1-5, with a tentative D call TRBD1 (6 bases). This CDR3 has 15 amino acids. V lost 7 bases and J lost 9, with 22 bases in between. Here the CDR3 reads CASILRGSTYGPQHF. The CDR3 region has the DNA TGTGCCAGCATCCTGAGGGGGTCCACATATGGGCCCCAGCATTTT.

The chain joins TRBV29-1 to TRBJ1-3; 8 nucleotides line up with TRBD1. V lost 4 bases and J lost 4; bases outside the gene matches: 0. CDR1 and CDR2 from the germline V gene are SQVTM and ANQGSEA. The CDR3 consists of 12 residues. The CDR3 region is CSVGTGGNTIYF. The CDR3 DNA reads TGCAGCGTTGGGACAGGGGGAAACACCATATATTTT.

The chain joins TRBV2 to TRBJ2-7; 7 nucleotides line up with TRBD1. CDR1 is SNHLY, CDR2 FYNNEI, per germline. The J segment lost 3 bases and the V segment lost 8 bases, leaving 7 bases of the junction unmatched. The CDR3 is made up of 13 amino acids. The CDR3 is CASGDSLFYEQYF. The CDR3 DNA reads as TGTGCCAGCGGGGACAGCCTCTTCTACGAGCAGTACTTC.

V and J are TRBV19 and TRBJ2-6; 7 bases are shared with TRBD1. This CDR3 contains 17 residues. From germline, CDR1 is LNHDA and CDR2 SQIVND (reference sequence). Unmatched junction bases numbered 6, after V lost 0 bases and J lost 4 bases. The chain's CDR3 is CASSIEAGGNGANVLTF. CDR3 sequence (DNA): TGTGCCAGTAGTATAGAGGCAGGGGGTAACGGGGCCAACGTCCTGACTTTC.

In the case of this clonotype: The conserved phenylalanine or tryptophan is not found at the CDR3 terminus, so this likely reflects a read error. The DNA is omitted, as the CDR3 cannot be located on it reliably, and the CDR3 follows TCRdb's listing. The V gene is TRBV7-8, the J gene TRBJ2-7; the DNA was not compared with TRBD2, the D call given in the table. From germline, CDR1 is SGHVS and CDR2 FQNEAQ. The CDR3 is made up of 14 amino acids, end residues included. CDR3 region: CASSYSPLEGPSSL.

As to this clonotype: A much bigger clone sits one base away, suggesting this may be a read error. A read error is likely, as this CDR3 ends without the conserved phenylalanine or tryptophan. The CDR3 DNA follows: TGTGCCAGCAGTCTACACCTGGACAGCGAAGCTTTCCTT. Translation: CASSLHLDSEAFL. The chain links TRBV12-3 or TRBV12-4 to TRBJ1-1; D might be TRBD1 (6 bases). V shed 5 bases and J shed 8 bases, with 15 bases lying between them. This CDR3 contains 13 residues.

The chain carries TRBV7-2 and TRBJ2-7; D is unclear. Between the trimmed V and J ends, which lost 6 bases and 3 bases, there was a span of 21 bases. The CDR3 consists of 16 residues. The germline V gene encodes CDR1 SGHTA and CDR2 FQGNSA. The CDR3 bases are TGTGCCAGCAGTTTATCCCTCGCGTCCAGTGGCTACGAGCAGTACTTC. Translation gives CASSLSLASSGYEQYF.

The table lists this clonotype with many counts. CDR3 sequence: CATADRRYEQYF. The DNA for the CDR3 is TGTGCCACCGCGGACAGGCGATACGAGCAGTACTTC. The V and J genes are TRBV19 and TRBJ2-7; 7 positions agree with TRBD1. The CDR3 loop spans 12 amino acids. Germline V CDR1 and CDR2: LNHDA, SQIVND (reference sequence). Losses at the gene ends were 10 bases for V and 4 bases for J; bases not matched to a gene: 7.

The chain's CDR3 is CSARAGTGDWAEAFF. In nucleotides, the CDR3 is TGCAGTGCTAGGGCCGGGACAGGGGATTGGGCTGAAGCTTTCTTT. The V call is TRBV20-1, the J call TRBJ1-1; 10 positions agree with TRBD1. Germline trimming cut 3 bases from V and 6 bases from J; bases unmatched to any gene: 10. CDR3 length equals 15 residues. From germline, CDR1 is DFQATT and CDR2 SNEGSKA (reference sequence).

This clonotype showed up many times. This chain links TRBV7-9 with TRBJ1-1; D is unclear. The CDR3 has 13 amino acids. Germline V CDR1 and CDR2: SEHNR, FQNEAQ (reference sequence). Trimming took 2 bases from V and 0 from J, leaving 4 bases between them. CDR3 amino acids: CASSLPVNTEAFF. Written as DNA, the CDR3 is TGTGCCAGCAGCTTACCAGTGAACACTGAAGCTTTCTTT.

The chain links TRBV7-8 to TRBJ2-5, with D possibly matching TRBD2 (5 bases). The CDR3 has 16 amino acids. The V end was cut by 5 bases, the J end by 5 bases, with 21 bases between. Germline CDR1 reads SGHVS; CDR2 reads FQNEAQ. The CDR3 DNA reads as TGTGCCAGCAGCCGCACGAGTCGTGGTGGGGAGGAGACCCAGTACTTC. Translated, it gives CASSRTSRGGEETQYF.